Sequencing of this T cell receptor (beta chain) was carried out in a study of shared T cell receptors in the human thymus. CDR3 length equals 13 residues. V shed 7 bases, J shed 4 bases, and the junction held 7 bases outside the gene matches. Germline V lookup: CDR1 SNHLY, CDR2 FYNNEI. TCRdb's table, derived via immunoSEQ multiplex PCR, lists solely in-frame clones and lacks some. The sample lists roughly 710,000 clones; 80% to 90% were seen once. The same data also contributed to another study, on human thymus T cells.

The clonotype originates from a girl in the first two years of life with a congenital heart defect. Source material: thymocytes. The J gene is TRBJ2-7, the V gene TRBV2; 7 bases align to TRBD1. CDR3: CASTPGQRYEQYF. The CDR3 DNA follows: TGTGCCAGCACCCCGGGACAGAGATACGAGCAGTACTTC.